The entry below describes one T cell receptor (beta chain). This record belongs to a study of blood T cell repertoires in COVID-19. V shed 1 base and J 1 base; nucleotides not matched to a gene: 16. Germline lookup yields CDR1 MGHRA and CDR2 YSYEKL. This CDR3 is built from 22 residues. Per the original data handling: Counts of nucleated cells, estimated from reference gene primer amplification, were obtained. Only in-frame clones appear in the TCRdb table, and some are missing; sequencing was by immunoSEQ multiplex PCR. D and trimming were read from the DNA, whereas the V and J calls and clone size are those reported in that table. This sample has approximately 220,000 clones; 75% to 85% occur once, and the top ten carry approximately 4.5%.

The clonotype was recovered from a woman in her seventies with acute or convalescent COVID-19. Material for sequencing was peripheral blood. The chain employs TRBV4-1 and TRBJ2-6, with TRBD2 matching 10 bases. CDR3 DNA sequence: TGCGCCAGCAGCCAAGGCAGGCTGCTGGCTAGCGGGGGTTGGTCTGGGGCCAACGTCCTGACTTTC. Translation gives CASSQGRLLASGGWSGANVLTF.